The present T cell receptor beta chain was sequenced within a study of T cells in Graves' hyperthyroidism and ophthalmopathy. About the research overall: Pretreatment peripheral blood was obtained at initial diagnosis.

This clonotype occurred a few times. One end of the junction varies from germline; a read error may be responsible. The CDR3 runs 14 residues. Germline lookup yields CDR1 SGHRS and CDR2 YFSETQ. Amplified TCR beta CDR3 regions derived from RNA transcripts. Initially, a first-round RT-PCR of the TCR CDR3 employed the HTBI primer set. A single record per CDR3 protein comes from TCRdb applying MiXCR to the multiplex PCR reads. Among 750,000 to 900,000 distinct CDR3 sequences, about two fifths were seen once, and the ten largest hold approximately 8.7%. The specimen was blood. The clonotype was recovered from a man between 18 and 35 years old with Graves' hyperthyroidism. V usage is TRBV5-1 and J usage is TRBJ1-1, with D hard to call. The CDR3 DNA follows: TGTGCCAGCAGCTTGCCCACCCGGGCGGCTGAAGCTTTCTTT. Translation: CASSLPTRAAEAFF. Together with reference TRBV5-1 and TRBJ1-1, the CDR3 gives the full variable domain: KAGVTQTPRYLIKTRGQQVTLSCSPISGHRSVSWYQQTPGQGLQFLFEYFSETQRNKGNFPGRFSGRQFSNSRSEMNVSTLELGDSALYLCASSLPTRAAEAFFGQGTRLTVV.